This entry lists 11 T cell receptor beta chains sequenced from one sample in a study of T cell clones after liver transplantation. TCRdb keeps only in-frame clones here, not all; method: immunoSEQ multiplex PCR. This sample has 80,000 or so clones, with roughly four fifths found just once. Sample: CD4+ T cells from blood, taken approximately 3.5 years after liver transplant. The origin of the receptors is a human patient who received a liver transplant. Some T cells may have come from the graft donor.

V and J are TRBV28 and TRBJ1-1; the D gene is possibly TRBD1 (6 bases). This CDR3 has 14 residues. Trimming took 4 bases from V and 4 from J, leaving 13 bases between them. The V gene's germline CDR1 is MDHEN and CDR2 SYDVKM. CDR3 sequence (DNA): TGTGCCAGCAGTTACCCTCTAGGGGGCACTGAAGCTTTCTTT. This gives the protein CASSYPLGGTEAFF.

The J gene is TRBJ2-3, the V gene TRBV29-1; tentatively, D is TRBD1 (6 bases). The germline V gene encodes CDR1 SQVTM and CDR2 ANQGSEA. Trimming left V 4 bases short and J 1 base short, with 21 bases between. CDR3 length equals 17 residues. CDR3 sequence: CSVVGIRTAPGTDTQYF. CDR3 nucleotide sequence: TGCAGCGTTGTGGGGATACGGACAGCTCCGGGCACAGATACGCAGTATTTT.

The V gene is TRBV7-9, the J gene TRBJ1-2, with D unresolved. V lost 5 bases and J 5 bases, leaving 12 bases between the germline ends. The germline V gene has CDR1 SEHNR and CDR2 FQNEAQ (reference sequence). The CDR3 totals 13 residues. The DNA for the CDR3 is TGTGCCAGCAGCCCCTCAACATGGTATGGCTACACCTTC. This sequence encodes CASSPSTWYGYTF. The complete variable domain, with remaining parts taken from reference TRBV7-9 and TRBJ1-2, reads DTGVSQNPRHKITKRGQNVTFRCDPISEHNRLYWYRQTLGQGPEFLTYFQNEAQLEKSRLLSDRFSAERPKGSFSTLEIQRTEQGDSAMYLCASSPSTWYGYTFGSGTRLTVV.

Only a few counts were recorded for this clone. The J gene is TRBJ2-7, the V gene TRBV5-1; a weak D match, TRBD1 (5 bases). In germline, CDR1 is SGHRS, CDR2 YFSETQ. Trimming removed 4 bases at V and 3 bases at J, with 14 bases between. The CDR3 contains 14 residues. CDR3 in amino acids: CASSPGQSYYEQYF. Written as DNA, the CDR3 is TGCGCCAGCAGCCCCGGACAATCATACTACGAGCAGTACTTC.

The CDR3 reads CASNTDTWGYGYTF. The CDR3 DNA is TGTGCCAGCAATACGGACACCTGGGGCTATGGCTACACCTTC. This chain uses TRBV2 with TRBJ1-2, with D perhaps matching TRBD1 (5 bases). This CDR3 spans 14 amino acids. Between the trimmed V and J ends, which lost 7 bases and 4 bases, there was a span of 16 bases. CDR1 and CDR2 (germline): SNHLY, FYNNEI.

DNA for the CDR3: TGCGCCAGCGCCCCGGGCTCTGGAAACACCATATATTTT. Translation gives CASAPGSGNTIYF. The V call is TRBV5-1, the J call TRBJ1-3; D ambiguous. This CDR3 comprises 13 residues. V was cut by 7 bases and J by 0 bases, with 8 bases left in between. Germline CDR1 SGHRS, CDR2 YFSETQ.

The chain employs TRBV18 and TRBJ2-1; the D is unclear. The CDR3 has 12 residues. In germline, CDR1 is KGHSH, CDR2 LQKENI. V was pared by 4 bases and J by 8 bases, with 9 bases between. As DNA, the CDR3 is TGTGCCAGCTCACTCCGATTAGATGAGCAGTTCTTC. Residues: CASSLRLDEQFF.

This clone was counted a few times. The chain carries TRBV4-1 and TRBJ1-4; D is possibly TRBD1 (6 bases). V was pared by 5 bases and J by 3 bases, with 16 bases between. The CDR3 extends over 16 amino acids. Germline V gives CDR1 MGHRA, CDR2 YSYEKL. The CDR3 here is CASSRGGVLSNEKLFF. CDR3 nucleotides: TGCGCCAGCAGCAGAGGGGGGGTTTTGTCTAATGAAAAACTGTTTTTT.

The chain uses TRBV5-1 and TRBJ2-1; TRBD2 matches 9 bases. With V trimmed by 4 bases and J by 8 bases, 13 bases remained unmatched. Germline V lookup: CDR1 SGHRS, CDR2 YFSETQ. This CDR3 is built from 16 residues. This CDR3 reads CASSRPGLALEDEQFF. CDR3 DNA sequence: TGCGCCAGCAGCCGCCCGGGACTAGCCTTGGAGGATGAGCAGTTCTTC.

The chain has TRBV5-6 and TRBJ1-1; D remains unclear. CDR1 and CDR2 from the germline V gene are SGHDT and YYEEEE. With 4 bases removed from V and 7 bases from J, the gap between germline ends came to 14 bases. The CDR3 is 13 residues long. Written as DNA, the CDR3 is TGTGCCAGCAGCCTACGCGGGTTGATTGAAGCTTTCTTT. It specifies CASSLRGLIEAFF.

The genes are TRBV19 and TRBJ2-3; TRBD2 aligns across 9 bases. Germline loops: CDR1 LNHDA, CDR2 SQIVND (reference sequence). This CDR3 is built from 13 residues. Trimming took 4 bases from V and 4 from J; bases not matched to a gene: 0. Here the CDR3 reads CASSRLAADTQYF. CDR3 bases: TGTGCCAGTAGTAGACTAGCGGCAGATACGCAGTATTTT.